The clone carrying this T cell receptor beta chain occurred a few times. The antigen remains unidentified. Germline CDR1 is MDHEN and CDR2 is SYDVKM. This CDR3 contains 15 residues. Unmatched junction bases numbered 15, after V lost 6 bases and J lost 8 bases. The data are from a study of blood T cells in healthy people across ages. Points from the study as a whole: Naive and antigen-experienced cells could not be conclusively compared, given unsorted PBMCs.

Donor samples were obtained from healthy Caucasian individuals from Russia, aged 6 to 90. Total RNA was extracted at no less than 6 micrograms per sample. Alongside a J-beta primer mix, a sample-barcoded 5' primer served in a second PCR lasting about 7 to 12 cycles. TCRdb processed the 5' RACE reads anew with MiXCR; each CDR3 protein has one entry. The sample carries 1.5 million to 2 million distinct CDR3 sequences, roughly 49% recorded once. The source is a woman aged 40 to 50 in good health. The V call is TRBV28, the J call TRBJ2-7; 8 bases map to TRBD1. The specimen was blood. The CDR3: CASSSEPWTGSQQYF. CDR3 nucleotide sequence: TGTGCCAGCAGCTCCGAACCATGGACAGGGTCGCAGCAGTACTTC.